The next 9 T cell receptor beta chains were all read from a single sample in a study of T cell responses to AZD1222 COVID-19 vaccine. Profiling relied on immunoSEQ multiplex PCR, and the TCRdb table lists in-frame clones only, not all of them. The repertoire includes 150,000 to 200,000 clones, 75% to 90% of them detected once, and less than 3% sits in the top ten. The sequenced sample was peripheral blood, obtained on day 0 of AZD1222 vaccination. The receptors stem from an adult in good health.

This chain's CDR3 is CASSVRNEQFF. The CDR3 DNA sequence: TGTGCCAGCAGTGTACGGAACGAGCAGTTCTTC. V usage is TRBV28 and J usage is TRBJ2-1; D is unclear. The germline CDR1 and CDR2 sequences are MDHEN and SYDVKM. The CDR3 covers 11 residues. Trimming removed 5 bases from V and 10 bases from J, with 9 bases in between.

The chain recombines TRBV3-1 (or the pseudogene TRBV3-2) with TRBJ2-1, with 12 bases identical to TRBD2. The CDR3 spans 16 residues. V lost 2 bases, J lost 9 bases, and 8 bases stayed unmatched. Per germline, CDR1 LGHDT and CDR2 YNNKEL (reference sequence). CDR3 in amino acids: CASSQHRTSGAGEQFF. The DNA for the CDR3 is TGTGCCAGCAGCCAACACCGGACTAGCGGGGCGGGTGAGCAGTTCTTC.

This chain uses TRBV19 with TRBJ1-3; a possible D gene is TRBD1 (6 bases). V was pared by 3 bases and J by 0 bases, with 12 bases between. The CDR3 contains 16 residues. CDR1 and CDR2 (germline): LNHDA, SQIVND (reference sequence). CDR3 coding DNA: TGTGCCAGTAGTATTTCGGGACATAACTCTGGAAACACCATATATTTT. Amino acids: CASSISGHNSGNTIYF.

The chain's CDR3 is CASSPPGVYNEQFF. The DNA for the CDR3 is TGTGCCAGCTCACCACCGGGCGTTTACAATGAGCAGTTCTTC. The rearrangement uses TRBV18 and TRBJ2-1; D is uncertain. The CDR3 loop spans 14 amino acids. Between the trimmed V and J ends, which lost 0 bases and 4 bases, there was a span of 7 bases. CDR1 is KGHSH, CDR2 LQKENI, per germline.

DNA of the CDR3: TGTGCCAGCAGCCCAGGACAGGGGGTATACGAGCAGTACTTC. Residues: CASSPGQGVYEQYF. V gene TRBV7-3 combines with J gene TRBJ2-7, with TRBD1 matching over 10 bases. The J segment lost 4 bases and the V segment lost 5 bases, leaving 5 bases of the junction unmatched. Germline CDR1 and CDR2: SGHTA and FQGTGA. The CDR3 runs to 14 residues.

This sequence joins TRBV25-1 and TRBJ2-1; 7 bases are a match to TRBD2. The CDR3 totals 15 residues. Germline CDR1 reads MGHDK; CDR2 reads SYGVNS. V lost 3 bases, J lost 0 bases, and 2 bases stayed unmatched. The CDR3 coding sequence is TGTGCCAGCAGTGAGGCTAGCGGCTCCTACAATGAGCAGTTCTTC. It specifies CASSEASGSYNEQFF.

CDR3 DNA: TGTGCCACCCCCAGGAAGCAGGGGGTCAATTCACCCCTCCACTTT. Encoded protein: CATPRKQGVNSPLHF. This chain links TRBV2 with TRBJ1-6; TRBD1 aligns across 7 bases. CDR3 size: 15 residues. Germline V lookup: CDR1 SNHLY, CDR2 FYNNEI. The ends lost 10 bases at V and 7 bases at J; junction bases unmatched: 13.

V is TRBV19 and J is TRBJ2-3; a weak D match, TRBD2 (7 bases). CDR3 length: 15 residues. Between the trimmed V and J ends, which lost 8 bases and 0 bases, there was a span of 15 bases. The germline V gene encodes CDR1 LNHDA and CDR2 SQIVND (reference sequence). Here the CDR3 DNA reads TGTGCCAGTCAGGATCGGGGGGCTAGCACAGATACGCAGTATTTT. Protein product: CASQDRGASTDTQYF.

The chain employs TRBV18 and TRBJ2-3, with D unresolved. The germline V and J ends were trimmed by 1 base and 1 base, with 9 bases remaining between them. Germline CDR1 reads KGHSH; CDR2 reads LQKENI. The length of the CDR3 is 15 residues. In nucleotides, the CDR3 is TGTGCCAGCTCACCACGGAAAACCCGCACAGATACGCAGTATTTT. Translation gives CASSPRKTRTDTQYF.